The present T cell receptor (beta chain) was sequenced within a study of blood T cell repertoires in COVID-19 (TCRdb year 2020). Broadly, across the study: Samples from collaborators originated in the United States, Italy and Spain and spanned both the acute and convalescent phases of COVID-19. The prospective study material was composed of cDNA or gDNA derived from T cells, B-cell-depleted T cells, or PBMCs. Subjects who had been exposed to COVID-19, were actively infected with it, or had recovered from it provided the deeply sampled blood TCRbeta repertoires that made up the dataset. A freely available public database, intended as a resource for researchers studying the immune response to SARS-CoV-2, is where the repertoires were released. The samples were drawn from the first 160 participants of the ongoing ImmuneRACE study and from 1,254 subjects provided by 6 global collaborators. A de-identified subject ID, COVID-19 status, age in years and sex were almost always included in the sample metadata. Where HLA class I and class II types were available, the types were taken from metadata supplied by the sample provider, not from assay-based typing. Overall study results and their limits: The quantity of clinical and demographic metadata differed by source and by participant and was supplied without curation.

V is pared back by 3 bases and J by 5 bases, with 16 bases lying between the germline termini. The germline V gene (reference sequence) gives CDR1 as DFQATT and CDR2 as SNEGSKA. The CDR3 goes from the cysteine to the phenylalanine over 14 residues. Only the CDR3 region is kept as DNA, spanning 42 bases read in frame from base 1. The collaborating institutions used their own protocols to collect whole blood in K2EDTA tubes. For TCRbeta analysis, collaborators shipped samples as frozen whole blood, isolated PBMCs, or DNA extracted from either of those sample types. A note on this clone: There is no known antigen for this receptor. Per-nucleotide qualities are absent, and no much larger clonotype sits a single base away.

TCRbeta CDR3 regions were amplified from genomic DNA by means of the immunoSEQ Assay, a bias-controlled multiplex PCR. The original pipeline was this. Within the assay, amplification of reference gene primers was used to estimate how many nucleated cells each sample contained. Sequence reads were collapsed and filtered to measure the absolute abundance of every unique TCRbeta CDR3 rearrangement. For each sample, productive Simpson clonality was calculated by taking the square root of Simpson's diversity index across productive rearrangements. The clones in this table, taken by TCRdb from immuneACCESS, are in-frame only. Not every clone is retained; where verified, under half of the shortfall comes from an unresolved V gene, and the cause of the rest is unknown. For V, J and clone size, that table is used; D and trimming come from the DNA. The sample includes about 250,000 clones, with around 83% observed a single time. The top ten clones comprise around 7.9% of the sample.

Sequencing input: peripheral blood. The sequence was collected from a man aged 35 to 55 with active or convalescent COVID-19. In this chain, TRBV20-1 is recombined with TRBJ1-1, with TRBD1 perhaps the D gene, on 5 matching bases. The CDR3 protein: CSASPGSTWTEAFF. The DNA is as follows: TGCAGTGCTAGTCCAGGGTCAACGTGGACTGAAGCTTTCTTT.